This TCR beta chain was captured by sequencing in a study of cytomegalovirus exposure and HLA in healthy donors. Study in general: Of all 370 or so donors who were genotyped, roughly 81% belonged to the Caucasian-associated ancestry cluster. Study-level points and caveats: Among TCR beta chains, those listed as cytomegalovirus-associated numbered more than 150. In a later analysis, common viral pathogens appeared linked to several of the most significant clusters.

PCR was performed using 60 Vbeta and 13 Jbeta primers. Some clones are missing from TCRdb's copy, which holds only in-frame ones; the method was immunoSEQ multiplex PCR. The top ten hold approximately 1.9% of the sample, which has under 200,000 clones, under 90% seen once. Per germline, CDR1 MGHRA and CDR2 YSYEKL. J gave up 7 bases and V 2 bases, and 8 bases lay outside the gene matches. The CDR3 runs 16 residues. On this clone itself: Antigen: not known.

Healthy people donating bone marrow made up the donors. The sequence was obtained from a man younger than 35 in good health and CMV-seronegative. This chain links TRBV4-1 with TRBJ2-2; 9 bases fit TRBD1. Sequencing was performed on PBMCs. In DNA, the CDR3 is TGCGCCAGCAGCCAAAGGGGACAGGGTTTCGGCGGGGAGCTGTTTTTT. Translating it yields CASSQRGQGFGGELFF.